This entry concerns a single T cell receptor (beta chain). The germline CDR1 and CDR2 sequences are SNHLY and FYNNEI. This CDR3 spans 17 amino acids. The V gene end was trimmed by 6 bases and the J gene end by 6 bases; junction bases not matched to a gene: 11. The data were obtained in a study of blood T cell repertoires in COVID-19. TCRdb's copy holds only in-frame clones and misses some; the assay was immunoSEQ multiplex PCR. The sample includes over 45,000 clones, around 89% of them seen just once. The sequence was obtained from a woman aged 60-75 years with active COVID-19. Sample: peripheral blood. This rearrangement joins TRBV2 to TRBJ2-2; 12 bases align to TRBD2. CDR3 bases: TGTGCCAGCAGCCGACTAGCGGGGGAGGCGGCCTCCGGGGAGCTGTTTTTT. Translation: CASSRLAGEAASGELFF. The entire variable domain, with the rest obtained from reference TRBV2 and TRBJ2-2, is as follows: EPEVTQTPSHQVTQMGQEVILRCVPISNHLYFYWYRQILGQKVEFLVSFYNNEISEKSEIFDDQFSVERPDGSNFTLKIRSTKLEDSAMYFCASSRLAGEAASGELFFGEGSRLTVL.